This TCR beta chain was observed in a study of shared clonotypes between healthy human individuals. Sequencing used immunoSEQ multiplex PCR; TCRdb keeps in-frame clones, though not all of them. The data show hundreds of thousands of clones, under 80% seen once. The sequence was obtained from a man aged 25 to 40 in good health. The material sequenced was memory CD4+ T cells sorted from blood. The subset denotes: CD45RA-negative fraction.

The CDR3 spells CASSSPLAGAADTQYF. As DNA, the CDR3 is TGCGCCAGCAGCTCCCCCTTAGCGGGAGCGGCAGATACGCAGTATTTT. V is TRBV5-1 and J is TRBJ2-3, with 9 bases that match TRBD2. The V segment lost 3 bases and the J segment 4 bases; nucleotides outside the gene matches: 9. The CDR3 totals 16 residues. CDR1 SGHRS and CDR2 YFSETQ come from the germline V gene.